This T cell receptor (beta chain) was profiled in a study of blood T cell repertoires in COVID-19. Study background: From T cells, B-cell-depleted T cells, or PBMCs came the material, which was cDNA or gDNA.

Profiling relied on immunoSEQ multiplex PCR, and the TCRdb table lists in-frame clones only, not all of them. The data hold roughly 500,000 clones, with about 85% observed a single time. Living in 24 US areas, the participants were between 18 and 89 years of age. Cohort 3 donors counted as recovered after two negative PCRs, clearance, or resolved symptoms. The CDR3 contains 15 residues. V was trimmed by 0 bases and J by 7 bases, leaving 13 bases between them. Germline V lookup: CDR1 SGHTA, CDR2 FQGNSA. Material for sequencing was PBMCs or T cells enriched from blood (not recorded which). The receptor was derived from a woman aged 55-75 years who had recovered from COVID-19. The J gene is TRBJ1-5, the V gene TRBV7-2, with D tentatively TRBD1 (5 bases). CDR3 amino acids: CASSLASRAGQPQHF. The CDR3, as DNA: TGTGCCAGCAGCTTAGCGAGCAGGGCAGGCCAGCCCCAGCATTTT.